What follows are 20 T cell receptor beta chains derived from one specimen sequenced in a study of identifying expanded T cells in peripheral blood. Assay: immunoSEQ multiplex PCR; the TCRdb copy retains only in-frame clones and omits some. The data hold some 95,000 clones, with around 90% observed a single time. The sequenced material came from blood. The receptors were sampled from a person aged 18 to 69 in good health.

CDR3 DNA sequence: TGCGCCAGCAGCCAAGATCAGGGGCGTACAAGGGGCAACACTGAAGCTTTCTTT. It yields the protein CASSQDQGRTRGNTEAFF. The V call is TRBV4-1, the J call TRBJ1-1, with D maybe TRBD1 (6 bases). Between the trimmed V and J ends, which lost 0 bases and 2 bases, there was a span of 19 bases. This CDR3 contains 18 residues. Looked up from germline, CDR1 is MGHRA and CDR2 is YSYEKL.

This chain joins TRBV4-3 and TRBJ2-7; 7 bases match TRBD1. CDR3 length: 14 residues. V lost 4 bases and J lost 5; bases outside the gene matches: 8. The V gene's germline CDR1 is LGHNA and CDR2 YSLEER. DNA of the CDR3: TGCGCCAGCAGCCCTCGACAGGGTGGGAACGAGCAGTACTTC. Its translation: CASSPRQGGNEQYF.

The gene calls are TRBV12-2 and TRBJ1-5; the D call TRBD1 from the table was never checked on the DNA. TRBV12-2 is listed as a pseudogene. This CDR3 spans 15 amino acids. CDR3 sequence reads: CASRLAWGHNQPQHF. The DNA of the CDR3 is TGTGCAAGTCGCTTAGCCTGGGGCCACAATCAGCCCCAGCATTTT.

The chain uses TRBV7-6 and TRBJ2-3, with 12 bases fitting TRBD2. Germline lookup yields CDR1 SGHVS and CDR2 FNYEAQ. Unmatched junction bases numbered 14, after V lost 1 base and J lost 6 bases. The CDR3 spans 19 residues. In DNA form, the CDR3 reads TGTGCCAGCAGCTTAGGTCTAGCGGGGGGGCCTACAGTGGCTGATACGCAGTATTTT. It specifies CASSLGLAGGPTVADTQYF.

The CDR3 DNA reads TGCGCCAGCAGCTTGGTGGCCAGCCAAGGCTACACCTTC. Translating it yields CASSLVASQGYTF. The genes are TRBV5-1 and TRBJ1-2; D remains unclear. The CDR3 is made up of 13 amino acids. V lost 0 bases and J lost 8, with 11 bases in between. CDR1 and CDR2 (germline): SGHRS, YFSETQ.

The chain carries TRBV7-9 and TRBJ1-2; TRBD1 agrees at 12 bases. Trimming took 5 bases from V and 6 from J; bases not matched to a gene: 10. Germline V gene sequence: CDR1 SEHNR, CDR2 FQNEAQ (reference sequence). The CDR3 loop spans 16 amino acids. CDR3 nucleotides: TGTGCCAGCAGCCCACCGTGGGACAGGGGGCAAGATGGCTACACCTTC. Translated, it gives CASSPPWDRGQDGYTF.

The CDR3 loop is CASSQGGMSDTEAFF. DNA of the CDR3: TGTGCCAGCTCGCAGGGAGGGATGTCGGACACTGAAGCTTTCTTT. The rearrangement joins TRBV18 to TRBJ1-1; D is perhaps TRBD1 (5 bases). The CDR3 has 15 residues. V was clipped by 6 bases and J by 3 bases, with 17 bases between them. Germline CDR1 and CDR2: KGHSH and LQKENI. The variable domain in full, with the rest retrieved from reference TRBV18 and TRBJ1-1, is NAGVMQNPRHLVRRRGQEARLRCSPMKGHSHVYWYRQLPEEGLKFMVYLQKENIIDESGMPKERFSAEFPKEGPSILRIQQVVRGDSAAYFCASSQGGMSDTEAFFGQGTRLTVV.

The rearrangement joins TRBV10-3 to TRBJ1-1; D possibly corresponds to TRBD1 (6 bases). This CDR3 is built from 14 residues. The V gene's germline CDR1 is ENHRY and CDR2 SYGVKD. V was pared by 0 bases and J by 10 bases, with 15 bases between. The CDR3 DNA sequence: TGTGCCATCAGTGAGTCAACCGGGGGCGGGCGAGCTTTCTTT. It specifies CAISESTGGGRAFF.

The chain links TRBV4-2 to TRBJ1-1; no firm D call. Trimming removed 2 bases from V and 1 base from J, with 8 bases in between. The CDR3 is made up of 14 amino acids. In germline, CDR1 is LGHNA, CDR2 YNFKEQ. The CDR3 reads CASSQITGNTEAFF. The CDR3 region has the DNA TGTGCCAGCAGCCAAATTACGGGGAACACTGAAGCTTTCTTT.

The chain has TRBV18 and TRBJ1-4; weak D call: TRBD1 (5 bases). Between the trimmed V and J ends, which lost 1 base and 2 bases, there was a span of 5 bases. CDR1 and CDR2 (germline): KGHSH, LQKENI. The CDR3 spans 14 residues. The CDR3: CASSPRGTNEKLFF. The CDR3 DNA sequence: TGTGCCAGCTCACCACGGGGGACTAATGAAAAACTGTTTTTT.

CDR3 coding DNA: TGTGCCAGCAGTTTAGTCGGACAGGGGATCTACAATGAGCAGTTCTTC. Protein: CASSLVGQGIYNEQFF. This chain links TRBV27 with TRBJ2-1; TRBD1 aligns across 9 bases. The V and J ends lost 2 bases and 3 bases, in that order; junction bases with no gene match: 5. This CDR3 comprises 16 residues. CDR1 and CDR2 (germline): MNHEY, SMNVEV (reference sequence).

The chain joins TRBV19 to TRBJ2-1; 7 nucleotides align to TRBD1. CDR3 length: 15 amino acids. Germline CDR1 is LNHDA and CDR2 is SQIVND (reference sequence). The V and J ends lost 6 bases and 3 bases, in that order; junction bases with no gene match: 8. The CDR3 bases are TGTGCCAGTAGCGTCGACAGGGACCTCTACAATGAGCAGTTCTTC. It is translated as CASSVDRDLYNEQFF.

The V and J genes are TRBV7-2 and TRBJ2-3, with 12 bases that match TRBD2. V gave up 4 bases and J gave up 0 bases; unmatched junction bases: 2. The germline V gene encodes CDR1 SGHTA and CDR2 FQGNSA. The CDR3 loop spans 16 amino acids. Here the CDR3 reads CASSSGLAGSTDTQYF. The CDR3 nucleotides are TGTGCCAGCAGCTCCGGACTAGCGGGGAGCACAGATACGCAGTATTTT. The complete variable domain, with remaining parts taken from reference TRBV7-2 and TRBJ2-3, reads GAGVSQSPSNKVTEKGKDVELRCDPISGHTALYWYRQSLGQGLEFLIYFQGNSAPDKSGLPSDRFSAERTGGSVSTLTIQRTQQEDSAVYLCASSSGLAGSTDTQYFGPGTRLTVL.

This chain joins TRBV5-1 and TRBJ1-3, with D possibly TRBD1 on 5 matching bases. The CDR3 is made up of 15 amino acids. Trimming took off 5 bases at V and 0 bases at J, with 12 bases between the two ends. Germline-derived CDR1 and CDR2 are SGHRS and YFSETQ. The CDR3 coding sequence is TGCGCCAGCAGTTCCGGGACTATCTCTGGAAACACCATATATTTT. Protein: CASSSGTISGNTIYF.

This clone came up a few times. V and J are TRBV9 and TRBJ1-2; D not resolved. Germline CDR1 is SGDLS and CDR2 is YYNGEE. With 3 bases removed from V and 2 bases from J, the gap between germline ends came to 5 bases. This CDR3 region has 12 residues. CDR3 nucleotides: TGTGCCAGCAGCGACGGCAACTATGGCTACACCTTC. This translates into CASSDGNYGYTF.

The V call is TRBV11-2, the J call TRBJ1-1, with D tentatively TRBD1 (5 bases). CDR1 and CDR2 from the germline V gene are SGHAT and FQNNGV. Trimming left V 5 bases short and J 3 bases short, with 16 bases between. The CDR3 totals 15 residues. In DNA, the CDR3 is TGTGCCAGCAGCCAACGGGGGTGGAGGGACACTGAAGCTTTCTTT. Protein sequence: CASSQRGWRDTEAFF.

V is TRBV6-4 and J is TRBJ1-1, with D possibly TRBD1 on 5 matching bases. The germline V gene has CDR1 MRHNA and CDR2 SNTAGT. The CDR3 loop spans 13 amino acids. Deletions cut 3 bases from V and 11 bases from J, with 16 bases between. Here the CDR3 reads CASSDFWGRPAFF. In DNA, the CDR3 is TGTGCCAGCAGTGATTTCTGGGGGAGACCCGCTTTCTTT.

This chain links TRBV29-1 with TRBJ1-1; no clear D. There are 11 residues in the CDR3. Germline V gene lookup returns CDR1 SQVTM and CDR2 ANQGSEA. V was trimmed by 7 bases and J by 1 base, leaving 7 bases between them. The CDR3 coding sequence is TGCAGCGGTCGGGAGAACACTGAAGCTTTCTTT. Translation: CSGRENTEAFF.

The V gene is TRBV29-1, the J gene TRBJ2-7, with D possibly TRBD1 on 5 matching bases. V shed 4 bases and J shed 2 bases, with 9 bases lying between them. Per the germline V gene, CDR1 is SQVTM and CDR2 is ANQGSEA. The CDR3 sequence is 12 residues long. The CDR3 here is CSVAGPPYEQYF. The CDR3 bases are TGCAGCGTTGCAGGGCCACCCTACGAGCAGTACTTC.

The gene calls are TRBV5-1 and TRBJ2-7, with D tentatively TRBD2 (6 bases). V was clipped by 4 bases and J by 0 bases, with 14 bases between them. The CDR3 extends over 15 amino acids. Germline lookup yields CDR1 SGHRS and CDR2 YFSETQ. This CDR3 is CASSLIGGSSYEQYF. DNA for the CDR3: TGCGCCAGCAGCCTTATAGGAGGGAGCTCCTACGAGCAGTACTTC.